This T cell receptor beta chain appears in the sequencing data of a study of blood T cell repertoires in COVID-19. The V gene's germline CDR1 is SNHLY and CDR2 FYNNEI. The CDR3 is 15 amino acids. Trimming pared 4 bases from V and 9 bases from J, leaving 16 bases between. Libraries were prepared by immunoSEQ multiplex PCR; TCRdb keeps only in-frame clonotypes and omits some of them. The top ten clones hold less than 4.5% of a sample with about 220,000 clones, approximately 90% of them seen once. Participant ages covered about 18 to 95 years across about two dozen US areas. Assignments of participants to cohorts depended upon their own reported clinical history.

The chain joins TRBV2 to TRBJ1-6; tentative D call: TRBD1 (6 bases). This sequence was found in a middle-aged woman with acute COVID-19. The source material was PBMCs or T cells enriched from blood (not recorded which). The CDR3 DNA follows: TGTGCCAGCAGTGTAGCGGGACACGGTAGTTCACCCCTCCACTTT. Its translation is CASSVAGHGSSPLHF. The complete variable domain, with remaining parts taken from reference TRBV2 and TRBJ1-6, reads EPEVTQTPSHQVTQMGQEVILRCVPISNHLYFYWYRQILGQKVEFLVSFYNNEISEKSEIFDDQFSVERPDGSNFTLKIRSTKLEDSAMYFCASSVAGHGSSPLHFGNGTRLTVT.